A single sample gave rise to the 13 T cell receptor beta chains below, sequenced in a study of shared clonotypes between healthy human individuals. TCRdb keeps only in-frame clones here, not all; method: immunoSEQ multiplex PCR. This table has about 560,000 clones, around 77% appearing once. Sequenced sample: PBMCs. The receptors derive from a woman aged 40-49 years in good health. Some clones in this sample may be carry-over from other donors' samples.

Turning to this clone: A read error likely explains this, since a far larger clone differs by one base. This rearrangement joins TRBV30 to TRBJ2-1; maybe TRBD1 (6 bases). Germline V gene lookup returns CDR1 GTSNPN and CDR2 SVGIG (reference sequence). The CDR3 has 12 amino acids. The CDR3 region has the DNA TGTGCCTGGAGTCAGGGGCCCAATAAGCAGTTCTTC. This encodes CAWSQGPNKQFF.

This sequence joins TRBV9 and TRBJ2-5; weak D call: TRBD2 (5 bases). Trimming took 4 bases from V and 5 from J, leaving 18 bases between them. This CDR3 comprises 15 residues. Germline values: CDR1 SGDLS, CDR2 YYNGEE. CDR3 DNA: TGTGCCAGCAGCCCGATAGCAGCGGTGGTGGAGACCCAGTACTTC. It is translated as CASSPIAAVVETQYF.

This chain uses TRBV29-1 with TRBJ2-7; 9 bases line up with TRBD2. Germline loops: CDR1 SQVTM, CDR2 ANQGSEA. This CDR3 has 15 amino acids. J gave up 9 bases and V 6 bases, and 18 bases lay outside the gene matches. The CDR3 is CSVGTLAGHRVRQYF. As DNA, the CDR3 is TGCAGCGTCGGGACACTAGCGGGCCATCGCGTTAGGCAGTACTTC.

This clone occurred a few times. This rearrangement joins TRBV9 to TRBJ1-1; D uncertain. Germline V gives CDR1 SGDLS, CDR2 YYNGEE. This CDR3 comprises 13 residues. The germline V and J ends were trimmed by 0 bases and 1 base, with 4 bases remaining between them. The CDR3 sequence is CASSVERNTEAFF. The DNA for the CDR3 is TGTGCCAGCAGCGTAGAAAGGAACACTGAAGCTTTCTTT.

V usage is TRBV19 and J usage is TRBJ1-3; D call uncertain. V dropped 1 base and J dropped 3 bases, with 10 bases sitting between them. Looked up from germline, CDR1 is LNHDA and CDR2 is SQIVND (reference sequence). CDR3 length: 15 amino acids. The CDR3 sequence is CASSIASTFGNTIYF. In nucleotides, the CDR3 is TGTGCCAGTAGTATAGCCTCCACATTTGGAAACACCATATATTTT.

V usage is TRBV28 and J usage is TRBJ1-2, with 7 bases identical to TRBD1. Trimming removed 4 bases from V and 0 bases from J; junction bases left unmatched: 2. This CDR3 region has 14 residues. Germline values: CDR1 MDHEN, CDR2 SYDVKM. The CDR3 loop is CASSSGTANYGYTF. In DNA form, the CDR3 reads TGTGCCAGCAGTTCCGGGACAGCTAACTATGGCTACACCTTC.

The CDR3 DNA sequence: TGTGCCAGCAGCTTGGTAGGCCGGGACAGTGCTGGAAACACCATATATTTT. This sequence encodes CASSLVGRDSAGNTIYF. The chain carries TRBV5-5 and TRBJ1-3, with 7 positions matching TRBD1. Looked up from germline, CDR1 is SGHKS and CDR2 is YYEKEE (reference sequence). Unmatched junction bases numbered 8, after V lost 0 bases and J lost 2 bases. CDR3 size: 17 residues. Full variable domain (rest looked up from reference TRBV5-5 and TRBJ1-3): DAGVTQSPTHLIKTRGQQVTLRCSPISGHKSVSWYQQVLGQGPQFIFQYYEKEERGRGNFPDRFSARQFPNYSSELNVNALLLGDSALYLCASSLVGRDSAGNTIYFGEGSWLTVV.

There are a few counts of this clone. This sequence joins TRBV9 and TRBJ2-7; the D gene is possibly TRBD2 (6 bases). With 0 bases removed from V and 5 bases from J, the gap between germline ends came to 12 bases. The CDR3 is 14 residues long. The germline gives CDR1 SGDLS, CDR2 YYNGEE. CDR3: CASSVGGVRDEQYF. The CDR3 coding sequence is TGTGCCAGCAGCGTAGGGGGGGTGAGGGACGAGCAGTACTTC.

V and J are TRBV7-3 and TRBJ2-1, with TRBD2 as a possible D gene (5 bases). Germline V CDR1 and CDR2: SGHTA, FQGTGA. Deletions cut 2 bases from V and 3 bases from J, with 11 bases between. The CDR3 totals 15 residues. The CDR3 is CASSLEAELYNEQFF. CDR3 nucleotide sequence: TGTGCCAGCAGCTTAGAAGCGGAACTCTACAATGAGCAGTTCTTC.

This chain links TRBV4-1 with TRBJ2-3; D remains unclear. CDR3 length: 15 residues. Per germline, CDR1 MGHRA and CDR2 YSYEKL. V dropped 4 bases and J dropped 3 bases, with 14 bases sitting between them. The CDR3 DNA is TGCGCCAGCAGCCGGATAGCCGTTGGTACAGATACGCAGTATTTT. This encodes CASSRIAVGTDTQYF.

J is TRBJ2-1 and V is TRBV5-1; 7 bases match TRBD2. The CDR3 covers 13 residues. Trimming took 1 base from V and 7 from J; bases not matched to a gene: 2. Germline CDR1 reads SGHRS; CDR2 reads YFSETQ. The DNA for the CDR3 is TGCGCCAGCAGCTTGTTCGGGGGGAATGAGCAGTTCTTC. Residues: CASSLFGGNEQFF.

Concerning this clone itself: A read error is likely here: a far larger clone is one base away. Other DNA sequences from this sample encode an identical CDR3 as well. V and J are TRBV30 and TRBJ2-5, with TRBD1 matching over 8 bases. The CDR3 loop spans 13 amino acids. Germline V gene data show CDR1 as GTSNPN and CDR2 as SVGIG (reference sequence). The CDR3 region is CAWTRTGKETQYF. The CDR3 nucleotides are TGCGCCTGGACCCGGACAGGGAAAGAGACCCAGTACTTC.

This clone appeared a few times. The genes are TRBV28 and TRBJ1-2; D uncertain. With 3 bases removed from V and 7 bases from J, the gap between germline ends came to 6 bases. CDR1 is MDHEN and CDR2 is SYDVKM in the germline V gene. CDR3 size: 11 residues. CDR3 sequence reads: CASSFWGGYTF. Written as DNA, the CDR3 is TGTGCCAGCAGTTTTTGGGGTGGCTACACCTTC.